What follows are 14 T cell receptor beta chains derived from one specimen sequenced in a study of blood T cell repertoires in COVID-19 (dated by TCRdb to about 2020). Library generation was performed with the immunoSEQ multiplex PCR assay. The table comes from immuneACCESS by way of TCRdb, which keeps in-frame sequences with V and J called. Part of the clones is missing from these tables; in studies checked, under half for an unresolved V gene and the rest for unknown reasons. A total of about 78,000 clones appear in this sample, around 84% of them only once. The top ten clonotypes cover roughly 3.5% of the sample. Specimen: peripheral blood. The receptors originated from a man in his fifties or sixties with acute or convalescent COVID-19.

The chain recombines TRBV7-9 with TRBJ2-1; maybe TRBD1 (5 bases). Germline CDR1 SEHNR, CDR2 FQNEAQ (reference sequence). Trimming shortened V by 8 bases and J by 4 bases, and 12 bases separated the two germline ends. This CDR3 region has 13 residues. In nucleotides, the CDR3 is TGTGCCAGCGGCAGGGTCCTTTACAATGAGCAGTTCTTC. Protein sequence: CASGRVLYNEQFF.

This clone has at least ten counts. V usage is TRBV5-1 and J usage is TRBJ2-3; 7 nucleotides align to TRBD1. V was clipped by 7 bases and J by 3 bases; unmatched bases: 8. Germline-derived CDR1 and CDR2 are SGHRS and YFSETQ. The CDR3 contains 14 residues. CDR3 in DNA: TGCGCCAGCGGAATTCGACAGGGTACAGATACGCAGTATTTT. Translation gives CASGIRQGTDTQYF.

The rearrangement links TRBV18 to TRBJ1-2, with D possibly TRBD1 on 6 matching bases. Trimming removed 6 bases at V and 3 bases at J, with 11 bases between. Germline loops: CDR1 KGHSH, CDR2 LQKENI. The CDR3 covers 13 residues. The CDR3 is CASSVQGDYGYTF. The CDR3 bases are TGTGCCAGCTCCGTACAGGGCGACTATGGCTACACCTTC.

The chain combines TRBV21-1 with TRBJ2-6; TRBD1 was called by the table and not checked on the DNA. TRBV21-1 is assigned pseudogene status. This CDR3 comprises 20 residues. The CDR3 region is CASSRKKWARPHSGANVLTF. For the CDR3, the DNA is TGTGCCAGCAGTCGAAAGAAGTGGGCCAGGCCACACTCTGGGGCCAACGTCCTGACTTTC.

This chain joins TRBV9 and TRBJ2-5; the match to TRBD2 covers 10 bases. The CDR3 has 16 residues. Germline CDR1 is SGDLS and CDR2 is YYNGEE. After removal of 0 bases from V and 1 base from J, the junction contained 3 bases not matched to a gene. The chain's CDR3 is CASSVGVAGGQETQYF. CDR3 nucleotide sequence: TGTGCCAGCAGCGTAGGGGTAGCGGGGGGCCAAGAGACCCAGTACTTC.

The V and J genes are TRBV18 and TRBJ1-2; D might be TRBD1 (5 bases). Germline V gene lookup returns CDR1 KGHSH and CDR2 LQKENI. The CDR3 covers 13 residues. Trimming took 5 bases from V and 5 from J, leaving 12 bases between them. The CDR3 is CASSKTENYGYTF. The CDR3 coding sequence is TGTGCCAGCTCAAAGACAGAGAATTATGGCTACACCTTC.

The V and J genes are TRBV7-9 and TRBJ2-1; the D is unclear. The CDR3 has 15 residues. V gave up 1 base and J gave up 0 bases, with 7 bases separating them. CDR1 is SEHNR and CDR2 is FQNEAQ in the germline V gene (reference sequence). In DNA form, the CDR3 reads TGTGCCAGCAGCTTAGAGTTCAGCTCCTACAATGAGCAGTTCTTC. It is translated as CASSLEFSSYNEQFF.

The V call is TRBV29-1, the J call TRBJ1-4; possibly TRBD1 for D (6 bases). The CDR3 has 13 residues. The V gene lost 6 bases and the J gene lost 6 bases, with 14 bases spanning the gap. The V gene's germline CDR1 is SQVTM and CDR2 ANQGSEA. The CDR3 region is CSVRAGVDEKLFF. In DNA form, the CDR3 reads TGCAGCGTCCGGGCAGGGGTTGATGAAAAACTGTTTTTT.

V and J are TRBV19 and TRBJ2-7, with 7 positions matching TRBD1. Trimming took 7 bases from V and 5 from J; bases not matched to a gene: 8. The germline V gene encodes CDR1 LNHDA and CDR2 SQIVND (reference sequence). CDR3 length equals 13 residues. CDR3 residues: CASNPQGSHEQYF. Here the CDR3 DNA reads TGTGCCAGTAACCCACAGGGGTCCCACGAGCAGTACTTC.

This chain joins TRBV29-1 and TRBJ1-1, with 9 positions matching TRBD1. There are 12 residues in the CDR3. After removal of 6 bases from V and 5 bases from J, the junction contained 4 bases not matched to a gene. Germline CDR1 reads SQVTM; CDR2 reads ANQGSEA. Here the CDR3 reads CSVDRGSTEAFF. The CDR3 DNA reads TGCAGCGTCGACAGGGGGAGTACTGAAGCTTTCTTT.

This chain uses TRBV6-2 or TRBV6-3 with TRBJ1-1; weak D call: TRBD1 (5 bases). This CDR3 has 13 amino acids. V lost 5 bases to trimming and J lost 7 bases, with 14 bases between them. Germline assignment: CDR1 MNHEY and CDR2 SVGEGT. CDR3 in amino acids: CASSPRTSREAFF. CDR3 DNA: TGTGCCAGCAGTCCCCGGACAAGCCGTGAAGCTTTCTTT.

V gene TRBV28 combines with J gene TRBJ1-2, with 10 bases that match TRBD1. V was clipped by 2 bases and J by 4 bases; unmatched bases: 13. The CDR3 sequence is 18 residues long. Germline values: CDR1 MDHEN, CDR2 SYDVKM. The CDR3 DNA reads as TGTGCCAGCAGTTTAATTGGGGTTCCGGGACAGGGGAGCTATGGCTACACCTTC. Its protein is CASSLIGVPGQGSYGYTF.

V and J are TRBV5-5 and TRBJ2-5; the D gene is possibly TRBD2 (5 bases). From germline, CDR1 is SGHKS and CDR2 YYEKEE (reference sequence). V was pared by 1 base and J by 13 bases, with 17 bases between. There are 13 residues in the CDR3. The CDR3 loop is CASSLSPTGSWYF. The CDR3 nucleotides are TGTGCCAGCAGCTTGTCCCCTACTGGGAGTTGGTACTTC.

The chain has TRBV9 and TRBJ2-7; 7 bases align to TRBD1. CDR1 is SGDLS and CDR2 is YYNGEE in the germline V gene. The CDR3 contains 14 residues. V was pared by 4 bases and J by 0 bases, with 4 bases of the junction left unmatched. For the CDR3, the DNA is TGTGCCAGCAGCAAGGGACAGAGCTCCTACGAGCAGTACTTC. Encoded protein: CASSKGQSSYEQYF.